This TCR beta chain was sequenced for a study of neurological immune-mediated disorders (dated by TCRdb to about 2019). Regarding the research as a whole: Among the roughly 35 multiple sclerosis patients, roughly 31 had relapsing-remitting MS and 3 had secondary progressive MS. Peripheral blood TCR-beta repertoires from HTLV-I-associated myelopathy (HAM/TSP) patients, multiple sclerosis patients and healthy controls were compared by UMI-based sequencing. The 90 to 110 TCR-beta libraries covered PBMC samples along with longitudinal samples, technical triplicates, and paired sorted CD4+ and CD8+ T-cell subsets. The cohort comprised 68 subjects: approximately 15 HAM/TSP patients, around 34 multiple sclerosis patients and about 20 healthy controls. On the study overall, not on this receptor specifically: The MS cluster was not associated with any clinical or MRI features, and the authors stated that larger cohorts are needed. In phylogenetic analysis, the repertoires of 18 of 34 MS patients grouped into a cluster of related CDR3 sequences, which suggests a possible signature at the repertoire level. The highest TCR clonal expansion was observed in HAM/TSP patients, whereas the lowest was observed in MS patients, even when compared with healthy controls. Expanded clones from different subjects shared no identical CDR3 amino acid sequences, which suggests that TCR-beta repertoires were private in all groups.

For the unsorted PBMC libraries, 2 million PBMCs were stored in RNAlater at -80 degrees C until RNA extraction and were used to generate the libraries. The multiple sclerosis patients were enrolled in a US clinical protocol that used magnetic resonance imaging to evaluate disease progression. Peripheral blood was subjected to Ficoll-Hypaque density gradient centrifugation to isolate PBMCs, which were then cryopreserved in liquid nitrogen. To synthesize cDNA, template-switch 5'RACE was performed with a primer carrying a 10-nucleotide random unique molecular identifier so that each TCR transcript was tagged. Over 180 million TCR-beta sequences, covering 15-18 subjects, were produced in each sequencing run. The RNeasy kit was used for extraction of total RNA. The KAPA Real-time Library Amplification kit was used to amplify TCR-beta VDJ regions with primers targeting the TCR constant region and the 5'RACE anchor. Sample indexes and Illumina adaptors were added in a first PCR, after which library yield was increased in a second PCR. The roughly 650 bp TCR product was size-selected on a 2% E-gel SizeSelection system after Ampure bead purification. Before pooling, library quality was assessed on a Bioanalyzer, concentration was determined with Qubit, and library quantification was performed with the Kapa Library Quantification kit. Libraries were sequenced paired-end 2 x 150 bp on an Illumina HiSeq 2500. To increase sequence diversity, 25-30% phiX was spiked into each library pool. The study's own analysis went as follows. The quality-filtered reads were processed with the UMI-based MiGEC pipeline, whose error correction step removed more than 75% of the raw TCR sequences. IMGT germline references were used for alignment of VDJ genes, and clonotypes were defined by a unique CDR3 amino acid sequence together with V-J genes. Clonal expansion, Shannon diversity, and CDR3 relatedness (CalcPairwiseDistances, ClusterSamples) were evaluated with VDJtools, and phylogenetic trees were built with CLCbio workbench. A clone was classed as expanded if it had 8 or more unique UMIs, a cutoff based on coefficient-of-variation modelling across technical triplicates. Using fastp at Q25 and MiXCR, TCRdb reprocessed the public reads and kept productive beta chains. Each record represents a unique CDR3 protein, reported with the most common genes and DNA among its rows. The V and J calls follow TCRdb's processing rather than the paper's. Within this sample are approximately 70,000 distinct CDR3 sequences, with about 4.2% of them counted one time only. Clones ranked in the top ten supply approximately 1.3% of the sample.

This clonotype appeared many times. The clone's antigen remains unknown. Base quality data are lacking; no much larger clone is found one base away. At the junction V is shortened by 1 base and J by 6 bases, with 6 bases in between. Including the terminal cysteine and phenylalanine, the CDR3 comprises 13 residues. Here the CDR3 DNA is all that survives: 39 bases in frame from base 1. The source of this sequence is a man younger than 40 with multiple sclerosis. What was sequenced was PBMCs. This chain is built from TRBV12-3 or TRBV12-4 and TRBJ2-2; no D gene call is confident. The DNA sequence is TGTGCCAGCAGTTTAGAAAGGTCCGGGGAGCTGTTTTTT. This encodes CASSLERSGELFF.